This T cell receptor (beta chain) originates from a study of T cell responses to AZD1222 COVID-19 vaccine. This CDR3 comprises 13 residues. The J segment lost 9 bases and the V segment lost 6 bases, leaving 10 bases of the junction unmatched. The germline gives CDR1 MDHEN, CDR2 SYDVKM. Profiled with immunoSEQ multiplex PCR; TCRdb holds only in-frame clones, not every one. The sample has about 140,000 clones; 92% are singletons. The rearrangement uses TRBV28 and TRBJ1-1; 7 nucleotides match TRBD1. The clonotype was recovered from an adult in good health. The specimen was peripheral blood, collected on day 0 of AZD1222 vaccination. The CDR3 sequence: CASRTGTDLQAFF. CDR3 nucleotides: TGTGCCAGCAGGACCGGGACAGATCTTCAAGCTTTCTTT.